This T cell receptor beta chain was obtained from a study of CD8 T cells in Susac syndrome. Germline CDR1 reads SGDLS; CDR2 reads YYNGEE. This CDR3 has 15 amino acids. Trimming took off 3 bases at V and 2 bases at J, with 15 bases between the two ends. Reverse transcription of roughly 0.5 to 1 ug RNA was performed with random hexamers. Each CDR3 protein is one row after TCRdb ran MiXCR on the immunoSEQ multiplex PCR reads. In the table there are fewer than 150,000 distinct CDR3 sequences, roughly 94% of which are singletons. The chain has TRBV9 and TRBJ2-7; D unresolved. The sequence came from a human donor in good health. The sample comprised CD8+ T cells from PBMCs. The CDR3 loop is CASSAGLGPTYEQYF. DNA for the CDR3: TGTGCCAGCAGCGCCGGGTTGGGTCCCACCTACGAGCAGTACTTC.